These T cell receptor beta chains were read from a single sample in a study of blood T cell repertoires in COVID-19. Measured with immunoSEQ multiplex PCR; TCRdb has only the in-frame clones, and not every one. The table has over 200,000 clones, roughly four fifths seen once. Sequencing input: PBMCs or T cells enriched from blood (not recorded which). Receptor source: a man between 35 and 55 years old who had recovered from COVID-19. The CDR3 runs from the conserved cysteine through the conserved F or W. Fields, in order: J gene, D gene, CDR3 length, V gene, clone size, CDR3 protein, CDR3 DNA. D genes are given only for firm matches. Some rows have no size entry. The others give once, few or many, or a class for an expanded clone.

j_call: TRBJ1-2
d_call: .
cdr3_length: 13
v_call: TRBV19
clone_size: few
cdr3_aa: CASTEGHDYGYTF
cdr3_nt: TGTGCCAGTACTGAGGGACACGACTATGGCTACACCTTC

j_call: TRBJ1-2
d_call: .
cdr3_length: 11
v_call: TRBV2
clone_size: few
cdr3_aa: CASTSQYGYTF
cdr3_nt: TGTGCCAGCACATCGCAGTATGGCTACACCTTC

j_call: TRBJ1-6
d_call: TRBD1
cdr3_length: 15
v_call: TRBV3-1/TRBV3-2
clone_size: .
cdr3_aa: CASSRRQGENSPLHF
cdr3_nt: TGTGCCAGCAGCCGACGACAGGGGGAGAATTCACCCCTCCACTTT

j_call: TRBJ2-5
d_call: TRBD2
cdr3_length: 16
v_call: TRBV7-9
clone_size: .
cdr3_aa: CASSPELARGTETQYF
cdr3_nt: TGTGCCAGCAGCCCTGAACTAGCGAGAGGGACAGAGACCCAGTACTTC

j_call: TRBJ1-6
d_call: .
cdr3_length: 15
v_call: TRBV5-1
clone_size: .
cdr3_aa: CASSLDTAGISPLHF
cdr3_nt: TGCGCCAGCAGCTTGGACACCGCAGGGATTTCACCCCTCCACTTT

j_call: TRBJ1-2
d_call: .
cdr3_length: 15
v_call: TRBV3-1/TRBV3-2
clone_size: .
cdr3_aa: CASSQVVGANYGYTF
cdr3_nt: TGTGCCAGCAGCCAAGTGGTAGGGGCTAACTATGGCTACACCTTC

j_call: TRBJ1-4
d_call: TRBD1
cdr3_length: 16
v_call: TRBV5-1
clone_size: .
cdr3_aa: CASSLAGKGAVEKLFF
cdr3_nt: TGCGCCAGCAGCTTGGCCGGGAAGGGGGCGGTTGAAAAACTGTTTTTT

j_call: TRBJ1-4
d_call: .
cdr3_length: 14
v_call: TRBV11-2
clone_size: once
cdr3_aa: CASSLVGEAEKLFF
cdr3_nt: TGTGCCAGCAGCCTCGTTGGAGAGGCCGAAAAACTGTTTTTT

j_call: TRBJ2-3
d_call: .
cdr3_length: 15
v_call: TRBV9
clone_size: .
cdr3_aa: CASSVVGGRTDTQYF
cdr3_nt: TGTGCCAGCAGCGTAGTGGGGGGACGCACAGATACGCAGTATTTT

j_call: TRBJ2-2
d_call: TRBD1
cdr3_length: 16
v_call: TRBV11-3
clone_size: few
cdr3_aa: CASSSRTGRNTGELFF
cdr3_nt: TGTGCCAGCAGCTCACGGACAGGGAGAAACACCGGGGAGCTGTTTTTT

j_call: TRBJ1-1
d_call: .
cdr3_length: 14
v_call: TRBV6-5
clone_size: .
cdr3_aa: CASRDINKNTEAFF
cdr3_nt: TGTGCCAGCAGGGACATTAATAAAAACACTGAAGCTTTCTTT

j_call: TRBJ2-7
d_call: TRBD1
cdr3_length: 14
v_call: TRBV10-3
clone_size: .
cdr3_aa: CAIRRDRETYEQYF
cdr3_nt: TGTGCCATCAGGAGGGACAGAGAGACCTACGAGCAGTACTTC

j_call: TRBJ2-7
d_call: .
cdr3_length: 13
v_call: TRBV11-3
clone_size: few
cdr3_aa: CASSLARDREQYF
cdr3_nt: TGTGCCAGCAGCTTAGCGAGGGATCGCGAGCAGTACTTC

j_call: TRBJ1-3
d_call: .
cdr3_length: 16
v_call: TRBV18
clone_size: .
cdr3_aa: CASRHPGDQGGNTIYF
cdr3_nt: TGTGCCAGCCGCCATCCAGGGGACCAAGGGGGAAACACCATATATTTT

j_call: TRBJ2-3
d_call: TRBD1
cdr3_length: 13
v_call: TRBV9
clone_size: few
cdr3_aa: CASSSRGTDTQYF
cdr3_nt: TGTGCCTCCTCGAGCAGGGGGACAGATACGCAGTATTTT

j_call: TRBJ1-2
d_call: TRBD1
cdr3_length: 14
v_call: TRBV30
clone_size: once
cdr3_aa: CAWSHAGTVYGYTF
cdr3_nt: TGTGCCTGGAGCCATGCCGGGACAGTGTATGGCTACACCTTC

j_call: TRBJ1-3
d_call: TRBD1
cdr3_length: 17
v_call: TRBV13
clone_size: once
cdr3_aa: CASSPTPGQGSGNTIYF
cdr3_nt: TGTGCCAGCAGCCCTACACCGGGACAGGGGTCTGGAAACACCATATATTTT

j_call: TRBJ1-5
d_call: TRBD1
cdr3_length: 15
v_call: TRBV6-5
clone_size: once
cdr3_aa: CASSDRDRSLHAQHF
cdr3_nt: TGTGCCAGCAGCGACCGGGACAGAAGCCTTCATGCCCAGCATTTT

j_call: TRBJ1-3
d_call: .
cdr3_length: 14
v_call: TRBV5-6
clone_size: .
cdr3_aa: CASSLDGGRNTIYF
cdr3_nt: TGTGCCAGCAGCTTGGACGGCGGGAGGAACACCATATATTTT

j_call: TRBJ1-3
d_call: .
cdr3_length: 11
v_call: TRBV2
clone_size: few
cdr3_aa: CASYGGNTIYF
cdr3_nt: TGTGCCAGCTACGGTGGAAACACCATATATTTT

j_call: TRBJ1-5
d_call: .
cdr3_length: 15
v_call: TRBV27
clone_size: once
cdr3_aa: CASSPTGDSNQPQHF
cdr3_nt: TGTGCCAGCAGCCCGACGGGGGATAGCAATCAGCCCCAGCATTTT

j_call: TRBJ2-3
d_call: .
cdr3_length: 13
v_call: TRBV18
clone_size: .
cdr3_aa: CASSKSFTDTQYF
cdr3_nt: TGTGCCAGCTCAAAAAGCTTCACAGATACGCAGTATTTT

j_call: TRBJ1-5
d_call: .
cdr3_length: 15
v_call: TRBV19
clone_size: .
cdr3_aa: CASSMGGASIQPQHF
cdr3_nt: TGTGCCAGTAGTATGGGGGGGGCAAGCATTCAGCCCCAGCATTTT